This entry lists 24 T cell receptor beta chains sequenced from one sample in a study of technical replicates of blood from a handful of donors. The table came from immunoSEQ multiplex PCR; TCRdb's copy has only in-frame clones and leaves some out. The table has over 55,000 clones, 91% seen once. Sequenced: PBMCs. The source of these receptors is a human donor in good health. Some clones in this sample may be carry-over from other donors' samples.

The genes are TRBV5-8 and TRBJ1-2, with D possibly being TRBD1 (6 bases). CDR3 size: 13 residues. Germline CDR1 and CDR2: SGHTS and YDEGEE. Deletions cut 2 bases from V and 8 bases from J, with 13 bases between. CDR3: CASSFQGTSGYTF. As DNA, the CDR3 is TGTGCCAGCAGCTTTCAGGGGACCAGCGGCTACACCTTC. The whole variable domain, filled in from reference TRBV5-8 and TRBJ1-2, reads EAGVTQSPTHLIKTRGQQATLRCSPISGHTSVYWYQQALGLGLQFLLWYDEGEERNRGNFPPRFSGRQFPNYSSELNVNALELEDSALYLCASSFQGTSGYTFGSGTRLTVV.

A single count supports this clone. The chain recombines TRBV6-5 with TRBJ2-1, with 8 bases identical to TRBD2. CDR1 and CDR2 from the germline V gene are MNHEY and SVGAGI. This CDR3 spans 15 amino acids. V shed 6 bases and J 7 bases; nucleotides not matched to a gene: 11. DNA for the CDR3: TGTGCCAGCAGCCCACCGGGACTAGGGAAGAATGAGCAGTTCTTC. Translation: CASSPPGLGKNEQFF.

This chain links TRBV7-3 with TRBJ2-1; possibly TRBD2 for D (6 bases). V was clipped by 6 bases and J by 5 bases, with 17 bases between them. The length of the CDR3 is 15 residues. Germline V lookup: CDR1 SGHTA, CDR2 FQGTGA. The CDR3 is CASRSTAGRHNEQFF. In DNA, the CDR3 is TGTGCCAGCAGGTCCACGGCGGGGAGGCACAATGAGCAGTTCTTC.

CDR3 in amino acids: CASSDIQVYEQYF. CDR3 bases: TGTGCCAGCAGTGATATTCAGGTGTACGAGCAGTACTTC. The chain employs TRBV6-1 and TRBJ2-7; D unclear. The length of the CDR3 is 13 residues. Germline CDR1 reads MNHNS; CDR2 reads SASEGT. Trimming stripped 3 bases from V and 4 bases from J, with 10 bases between.

V usage is TRBV30 and J usage is TRBJ2-5; possibly TRBD2 for D (5 bases). CDR1 GTSNPN and CDR2 SVGIG come from the germline V gene (reference sequence). There are 13 residues in the CDR3. Trimming pared 0 bases from V and 7 bases from J, leaving 12 bases between. CDR3 nucleotides: TGTGCCTGGAGTGTAAACCGGGAAGGGACCCAGTACTTC. The encoded protein is CAWSVNREGTQYF.

This sequence joins TRBV11-2 and TRBJ2-3; TRBD2 aligns across 7 bases. The CDR3 is 16 residues long. Germline CDR1 is SGHAT and CDR2 is FQNNGV. The junction had 9 bases not matched to a gene; V was cut back by 3 bases and J by 3 bases. The CDR3 DNA reads as TGTGCCAGCAGCTTTTTGGGCGGGGGTCCAACAGATACGCAGTATTTT. It is translated as CASSFLGGGPTDTQYF.

This clone was picked up a small number of times. The V call is TRBV5-4, the J call TRBJ2-1; D is uncertain. Trimming removed 0 bases from V and 3 bases from J, with 4 bases in between. The germline CDR1 and CDR2 sequences are SGHNT and YYREEE (reference sequence). This CDR3 is 13 amino acids long. The CDR3 protein is CASSLDSYNEQFF. The CDR3 nucleotides read TGTGCCAGCAGCTTGGACAGCTACAATGAGCAGTTCTTC. Combining the CDR3 with reference TRBV5-4 and TRBJ2-1 gives the whole variable domain ETGVTQSPTHLIKTRGQQVTLRCSSQSGHNTVSWYQQALGQGPQFIFQYYREEENGRGNFPPRFSGLQFPNYSSELNVNALELDDSALYLCASSLDSYNEQFFGPGTRLTVL.

The gene calls are TRBV7-2 and TRBJ2-7, with 7 bases matching TRBD1. CDR3 length equals 18 residues. Germline CDR1 is SGHTA and CDR2 is FQGNSA. Germline trimming cut 0 bases from V and 1 base from J; bases unmatched to any gene: 12. In nucleotides, the CDR3 is TGTGCCAGCAGCTTAGCGGTGACCGCGACAGGGCCGTCCTACGAGCAGTACTTC. Translating it yields CASSLAVTATGPSYEQYF.

The chain is built from TRBV7-9 and TRBJ1-2; 9 nucleotides agree with TRBD1. Unmatched junction bases numbered 4, after V lost 5 bases and J lost 3 bases. Germline CDR1 is SEHNR and CDR2 is FQNEAQ (reference sequence). The CDR3 has 14 amino acids. The CDR3: CASSPRDRDYGYTF. CDR3 nucleotide sequence: TGTGCCAGCAGCCCTCGGGACAGGGACTATGGCTACACCTTC.

J is TRBJ2-1 and V is TRBV5-6, with D tentatively TRBD2 (6 bases). Deletions cut 2 bases from V and 3 bases from J, with 12 bases between. The CDR3 consists of 15 residues. From germline, CDR1 is SGHDT and CDR2 YYEEEE. Written as DNA, the CDR3 is TGTGCCAGCAGCTTTTTGCCTAGCGACTACAATGAGCAGTTCTTC. This sequence encodes CASSFLPSDYNEQFF.

The chain is built from TRBV11-3 and TRBJ2-1, with D maybe TRBD1 (6 bases). Trimming removed 5 bases at V and 3 bases at J, with 8 bases between. Germline lookup yields CDR1 SGHNT and CDR2 YENEEA. The CDR3 is 13 residues long. CDR3 DNA: TGTGCCAGCAGCCGGGACATCTACAATGAGCAGTTCTTC. This codes for CASSRDIYNEQFF.

The gene calls are TRBV6-1 and TRBJ2-3, with TRBD2 matching 9 bases. In germline, CDR1 is MNHNS, CDR2 SASEGT. The CDR3 has 15 residues. J lost 6 bases, V lost 1 base, and 5 bases had no gene match. This CDR3 reads CASSEEAGGRDTQYF. CDR3 nucleotide sequence: TGTGCCAGCAGTGAAGAGGCGGGAGGGCGGGATACGCAGTATTTT.

The J gene is TRBJ1-2, the V gene TRBV9; 8 nucleotides agree with TRBD1. Germline V CDR1 and CDR2: SGDLS, YYNGEE. The CDR3 extends over 15 amino acids. Trimming removed 3 bases from V and 8 bases from J; junction bases left unmatched: 12. The CDR3 region has the DNA TGTGCCAGCAGCGAATGGACAGGGAGCGTTCGGGGCTACACCTTC. Its protein is CASSEWTGSVRGYTF.

CDR3 bases: TGTGCCAGTCAGACTAGCGGACCGTTCGCGAACACCGGGGAGCTGTTTTTT. Its translation is CASQTSGPFANTGELFF. The V gene is TRBV5-4, the J gene TRBJ2-2; 9 bases are a match to TRBD2. CDR3 length: 17 residues. V dropped 8 bases and J dropped 0; count of bases not matched to a gene: 11. The germline CDR1 and CDR2 sequences are SGHNT and YYREEE (reference sequence). The whole variable domain, filled in from reference TRBV5-4 and TRBJ2-2, reads ETGVTQSPTHLIKTRGQQVTLRCSSQSGHNTVSWYQQALGQGPQFIFQYYREEENGRGNFPPRFSGLQFPNYSSELNVNALELDDSALYLCASQTSGPFANTGELFFGEGSRLTVL.

This clone appeared a single time. This chain uses TRBV10-3 with TRBJ2-7; D possibly corresponds to TRBD2 (5 bases). Germline V gives CDR1 ENHRY, CDR2 SYGVKD. Trimming took off 9 bases at V and 5 bases at J, with 14 bases between the two ends. This CDR3 has 12 residues. The CDR3 DNA follows: TGTGCCATGACTTCGATCGGGGACGAGCAGTACTTC. This sequence encodes CAMTSIGDEQYF.

The chain combines TRBV29-1 with TRBJ1-1; 7 bases agree with TRBD1. Germline V gene data show CDR1 as SQVTM and CDR2 as ANQGSEA. The CDR3 totals 13 residues. The V and J ends lost 6 bases and 4 bases, in that order; junction bases with no gene match: 8. Here the CDR3 reads CSVDRPLGTEAFF. CDR3 bases: TGCAGCGTGGACAGGCCCTTAGGCACTGAAGCTTTCTTT.

The V call is TRBV2, the J call TRBJ2-1; the match to TRBD2 covers 7 bases. The germline V gene has CDR1 SNHLY and CDR2 FYNNEI. The CDR3 consists of 14 residues. J lost 10 bases, V lost 3 bases, and 9 bases had no gene match. The CDR3 sequence is CASSDREGPGEQFF. The CDR3 DNA follows: TGTGCCAGCAGTGACAGGGAGGGCCCGGGCGAGCAGTTCTTC.

V usage is TRBV13 and J usage is TRBJ1-1; 7 positions match TRBD1. J was trimmed by 7 bases and V by 6 bases; bases with no gene match: 11. The CDR3 is 14 residues long. Germline lookup yields CDR1 PRHDT and CDR2 FYEKMQ (reference sequence). Here the CDR3 DNA reads TGTGCCAGCAGTTCCATCGGAGGGGGCGGTGAAGCTTTCTTT. Protein product: CASSSIGGGGEAFF.

V gene TRBV11-3 combines with J gene TRBJ2-2; 8 positions match TRBD2. J was trimmed by 3 bases and V by 5 bases; bases with no gene match: 11. Looked up from germline, CDR1 is SGHNT and CDR2 is YENEEA. This CDR3 is 17 amino acids long. CDR3: CASSPGRREEDTGELFF. CDR3 nucleotide sequence: TGTGCCAGCAGCCCCGGTCGGCGGGAGGAGGACACCGGGGAGCTGTTTTTT.

The chain links TRBV15 to TRBJ2-3, with a tentative D call TRBD2 (6 bases). Deletions cut 10 bases from V and 2 bases from J, with 16 bases between. Germline CDR1 LNHNV, CDR2 YYDKDF (reference sequence). The CDR3 runs to 14 residues. The CDR3 nucleotides read TGTGCCATATCCTATAGCGGACACACAGATACGCAGTATTTT. Its protein product is CAISYSGHTDTQYF.

The V and J genes are TRBV7-3 and TRBJ1-1; TRBD1 agrees at 7 bases. V shed 5 bases, J shed 5 bases, and the junction held 8 bases outside the gene matches. The CDR3 loop spans 14 amino acids. CDR1 is SGHTA, CDR2 FQGTGA, per germline. The CDR3 sequence: CASSPGGRRTEAFF. CDR3 DNA: TGTGCCAGCAGCCCAGGGGGGAGGCGGACTGAAGCTTTCTTT.

The chain has TRBV28 and TRBJ2-1; 14 bases fit TRBD2. J gave up 5 bases and V 6 bases, and 6 bases lay outside the gene matches. The CDR3 runs 16 residues. The germline gives CDR1 MDHEN, CDR2 SYDVKM. CDR3 amino acids: CASRGGTSGSNNEQFF. CDR3 coding DNA: TGTGCCAGCAGGGGCGGGACTAGCGGGAGCAACAATGAGCAGTTCTTC.

This clone was counted once. The rearrangement links TRBV4-1 to TRBJ1-1; TRBD1 matches at 7 bases. CDR1 is MGHRA and CDR2 is YSYEKL in the germline V gene. There are 17 residues in the CDR3. Losses at the gene ends were 0 bases for V and 0 bases for J; bases not matched to a gene: 7. The CDR3 nucleotides are TGCGCCAGCAGCCAAGATCCGGGACAGACCATGAACACTGAAGCTTTCTTT. It codes for CASSQDPGQTMNTEAFF.

The chain combines TRBV2 with TRBJ2-2; a weak D match, TRBD2 (5 bases). Trimming shortened V by 3 bases and J by 6 bases, and 11 bases separated the two germline ends. The CDR3 is made up of 14 amino acids. Germline CDR1 and CDR2: SNHLY and FYNNEI. This chain's CDR3 is CASSEREYAGELFF. The CDR3 DNA sequence: TGTGCCAGCAGTGAGAGGGAGTACGCCGGGGAGCTGTTTTTT.